This T cell receptor (beta chain) was found in a study of cytomegalovirus exposure and HLA in healthy donors. Broader study findings: The authors listed approximately 160 TCR beta chains as cytomegalovirus-associated. HLA-A and HLA-B allele assignments for most subjects were reportedly predicted accurately using TCR beta sequences.

In germline, CDR1 is SGHAT, CDR2 FQNNGV. The CDR3 totals 14 residues. Trimming removed 5 bases at V and 1 base at J, with 8 bases between. Notes on this clone: Its specificity is not known.

The PCR ran on 60 Vbeta and 13 Jbeta primers. Generated by immunoSEQ multiplex PCR, the TCRdb table keeps only in-frame clones and is missing some. In the table there are 150,000 to 200,000 clones, about 77% of which are singletons. The sample was PBMCs. This sequence was found in a man aged 18 to 30 in good health and CMV-seropositive. The gene calls are TRBV11-2 and TRBJ2-2, with a weak D call TRBD2 (5 bases). The CDR3 sequence is CASSRRGNTGELFF. The CDR3 region has the DNA TGTGCCAGCAGCCGTCGGGGGAACACCGGGGAGCTGTTTTTT.